The clone carrying this TCR beta chain occurred once. This specimen comes from a study of control samples from healthy donors and cancer patients. The protocol was immunoSEQ multiplex PCR, while the TCRdb copy is restricted to in-frame clones and leaves out a portion. Among roughly 200,000 clones listed, around 93% were seen once. Germline CDR1 WSHSY, CDR2 SAAADI. The CDR3 totals 15 residues. The V end was cut by 6 bases, the J end by 2 bases, with 15 bases between. The receptor was isolated from a young man in good health. The chain joins TRBV10-2 to TRBJ2-3; perhaps TRBD2 as D (5 bases). Sequencing was carried out using blood. The CDR3 nucleotides are TGCGCCAGCAGCCGACTAAACGGGGACACAGATACGCAGTATTTT. The encoded protein is CASSRLNGDTDTQYF.